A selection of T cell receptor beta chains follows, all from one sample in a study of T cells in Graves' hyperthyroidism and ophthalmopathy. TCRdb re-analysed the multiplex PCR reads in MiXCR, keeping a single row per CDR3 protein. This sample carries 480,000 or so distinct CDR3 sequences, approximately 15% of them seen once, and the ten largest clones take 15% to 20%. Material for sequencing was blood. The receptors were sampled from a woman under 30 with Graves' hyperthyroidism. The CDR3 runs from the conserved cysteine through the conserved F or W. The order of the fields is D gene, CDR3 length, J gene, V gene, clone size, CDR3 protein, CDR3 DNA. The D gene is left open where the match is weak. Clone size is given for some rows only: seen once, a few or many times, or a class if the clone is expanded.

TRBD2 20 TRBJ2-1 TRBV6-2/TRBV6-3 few CASSTRLYGTSGTSYNEQFF TGTGCCAGCAGTACCCGACTGTACGGGACTAGCGGGACTTCCTACAATGAGCAGTTCTTC
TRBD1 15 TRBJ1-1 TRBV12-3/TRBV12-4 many CASSSAGGFRTEAFF TGTGCCAGCAGTTCGGCAGGGGGCTTTAGAACTGAAGCTTTCTTT
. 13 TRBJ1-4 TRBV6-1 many CASTTDPNEKLFF TGTGCCAGCACCACCGACCCAAATGAAAAACTGTTTTTT
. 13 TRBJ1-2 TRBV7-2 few CASRERANYGYTF TGTGCCAGCAGAGAAAGAGCTAACTATGGCTACACCTTC
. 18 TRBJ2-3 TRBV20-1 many CSARDVAWGRGGTDTQYF TGCAGTGCTAGAGATGTAGCATGGGGGAGAGGTGGCACAGATACGCAGTATTTT
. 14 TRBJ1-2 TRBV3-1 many CASSLKASGYGYTF TGTGCCAGCAGCTTAAAGGCGTCAGGCTATGGCTACACCTTC
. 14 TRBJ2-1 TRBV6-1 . CASSHKDTYNEQFF TGTGCCAGCAGTCACAAGGACACTTACAATGAGCAGTTCTTC
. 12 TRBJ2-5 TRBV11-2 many CASSLSSETQYF TGTGCCAGCAGCTTATCATCAGAGACCCAGTACTTC
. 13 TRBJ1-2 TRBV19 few CASSTPGPLSYTF TGTGCCAGTAGTACCCCGGGCCCCCTTAGCTACACCTTC
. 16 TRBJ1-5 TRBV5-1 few CASSLGHSGGNQPQHF TGCGCCAGCAGCCTCGGGCATTCAGGGGGCAATCAGCCCCAGCATTTT
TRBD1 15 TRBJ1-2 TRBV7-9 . CASRSSLTGGYGYTF TGTGCCAGCAGGAGCAGCTTAACAGGGGGCTATGGCTACACCTTC
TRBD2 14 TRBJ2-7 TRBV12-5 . CASGLRLAGSEQYF TGTGCTAGTGGTTTACGTCTAGCGGGAAGCGAGCAGTACTTC
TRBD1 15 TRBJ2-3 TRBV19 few CASSIRDRVSDTQYF TGTGCCAGTAGTATCCGGGACAGGGTGTCAGATACGCAGTATTTT
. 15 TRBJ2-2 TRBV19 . CASSTHSSNTGELFF TGTGCCAGTAGTACGCACTCTTCGAACACCGGGGAGCTGTTTTTT
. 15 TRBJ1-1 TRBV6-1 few CASSERGAWDTEAFF TGTGCCAGCAGTGAAAGGGGGGCTTGGGACACTGAAGCTTTCTTT
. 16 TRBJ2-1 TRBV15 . CATSRDWPSAVNEQFF TGTGCCACCAGCAGAGATTGGCCTAGCGCGGTCAATGAGCAGTTCTTC
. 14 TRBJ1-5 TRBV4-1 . CASSQRPVNQPQHF TGCGCCAGCAGCCAAAGGCCAGTCAATCAGCCCCAGCATTTT
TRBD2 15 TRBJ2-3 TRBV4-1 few CASSRTSVSTDTQYF TGCGCCAGCAGCCGGACTAGCGTTAGCACAGATACGCAGTATTTT
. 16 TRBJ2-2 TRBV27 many CASSALRTQDTGELFF TGTGCCAGCAGTGCCCTAAGGACCCAAGACACCGGGGAGCTGTTTTTT
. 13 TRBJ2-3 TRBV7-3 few CASSWGRTDTQYF TGTGCCAGCAGCTGGGGCCGCACAGATACGCAGTATTTT
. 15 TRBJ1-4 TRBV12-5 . CASGSPTEVDEKLFF TGTGCTAGTGGTTCGCCGACAGAGGTTGACGAAAAACTGTTTTTT
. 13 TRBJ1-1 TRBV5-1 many CASTSGMNTEAFF TGCGCCAGCACGTCGGGGATGAACACTGAAGCTTTCTTT
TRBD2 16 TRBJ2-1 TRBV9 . CASSATLAGSYNEQFF TGTGCCAGCAGCGCGACACTAGCGGGCTCCTACAATGAGCAGTTCTTC
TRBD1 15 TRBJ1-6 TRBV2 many CASIGTAEYNSPLHF TGTGCCAGCATCGGGACAGCTGAATATAATTCACCCCTCCACTTT
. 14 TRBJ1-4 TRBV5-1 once CASGLSATNEKLFF TGCGCCAGCGGTCTGAGTGCAACTAATGAAAAACTGTTTTTT
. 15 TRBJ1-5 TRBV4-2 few CASSQEVTGNQPQHF TGTGCCAGCAGCCAAGAGGTAACAGGGAATCAGCCCCAGCATTTT
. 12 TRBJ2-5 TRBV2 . CASERYVETQYF TGTGCCAGTGAAAGGTACGTAGAGACCCAGTACTTC
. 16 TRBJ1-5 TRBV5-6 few CASSLLARGSNQPQHF TGTGCCAGCAGCCTGCTTGCTAGGGGAAGCAATCAGCCCCAGCATTTT
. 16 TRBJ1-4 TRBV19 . CASSIEEGRPNEKLFF TGTGCCAGTAGTATAGAAGAAGGGCGCCCTAATGAAAAACTGTTTTTT
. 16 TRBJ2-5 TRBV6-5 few CASSYRGGTALETQYF TGTGCCAGCAGTTACCGAGGGGGGACCGCTTTGGAGACCCAGTACTTC
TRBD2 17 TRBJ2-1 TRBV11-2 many CASSLEYGGRVYDEQFF TGTGCCAGCAGCTTAGAATACGGCGGGAGGGTTTATGATGAGCAGTTCTTC
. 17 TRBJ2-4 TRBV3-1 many CASSQEGGIGAKNIQYF TGTGCCAGCAGCCAAGAAGGCGGGATCGGGGCCAAAAACATTCAGTACTTC
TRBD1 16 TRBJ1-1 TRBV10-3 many CAISDGAGGANTEAFF TGTGCCATCAGTGATGGCGCAGGGGGTGCGAACACTGAAGCTTTCTTT
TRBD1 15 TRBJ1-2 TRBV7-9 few CASSPETGFHYGYTF TGTGCCAGCAGCCCAGAGACAGGGTTCCATTATGGCTACACCTTC
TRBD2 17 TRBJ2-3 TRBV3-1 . CASSRRTSGRAKDTQYF TGTGCCAGCAGCCGGAGAACTAGCGGGAGGGCCAAAGATACGCAGTATTTT
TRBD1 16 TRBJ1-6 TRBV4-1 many CASSPLETGLNSPLHF TGCGCCAGCAGCCCGCTCGAGACAGGGTTAAACTCACCCCTCCACTTT
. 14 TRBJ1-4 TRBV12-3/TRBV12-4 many CASRYRSLNEKLFF TGTGCCAGCAGATACAGGAGCTTGAATGAAAAACTGTTTTTT